The sequence of this TCR beta chain was determined in a study of T-cell reconstitution after alpha-beta-depleted transplantation in children. Unique molecular identifiers tagged the TCRbeta library. Via MiXCR, TCRdb re-called the PCR reads, giving one row per CDR3 protein. Here the sample spans some 350,000 distinct CDR3 sequences, 10% to 13% being singletons. This clonotype was seen many times. The clonotype was recovered from a human donor who donated a stem cell graft to a child with acute lymphoblastic leukemia. The sequenced sample was PBMCs from the stem cell graft donor, obtained from the stem cell graft.

CDR3 residues: CSARTHTGGSTDTQYF. The CDR3 nucleotides are TGCAGTGCTAGAACCCACACTGGCGGGAGCACAGATACGCAGTATTTT. The chain combines TRBV20-1 with TRBJ2-3, with D tentatively TRBD2 (5 bases). The CDR3 is made up of 16 amino acids. Trimming took 2 bases from V and 0 from J, leaving 15 bases between them. Germline CDR1 and CDR2: DFQATT and SNEGSKA (reference sequence).